This T cell receptor (beta chain) was captured by sequencing in a study of brain T cells in children with intractable seizures. Notes on the study in general: Pre- and post-surgery blood differed in depth, so pre-surgery absences may be undersampling.

A word on this clone: Antigen specificity is unknown.

Time point indicated: blood from clinic visit 5 months post-surgery; TSC patient then seizure free. Sequencing was limited to surgery cases with top T cell transcript signatures in brain tissue. Pre-surgery treatment included at least one anti-epileptic drug. Data came from immunoSEQ multiplex PCR; TCRdb stores just in-frame clones and leaves some out. Seen here are hundreds of thousands of clones, over 90% observed once, and the top ten hold under 7%. The V end was cut by 2 bases, the J end by 5 bases, with 6 bases between. CDR3 length: 12 residues. Germline V gene data show CDR1 as ENHRY and CDR2 as SYGVKD.

This specimen consisted of peripheral blood, obtained 4 to 5 months after surgery. This receptor was taken from a boy younger than two with tuberous sclerosis and intractable seizures. This chain uses TRBV10-3 with TRBJ1-2; no firm D call. CDR3 sequence reads: CAISEEGYGYTF. DNA of the CDR3: TGTGCCATCAGTGAGGAAGGGTATGGCTACACCTTC.